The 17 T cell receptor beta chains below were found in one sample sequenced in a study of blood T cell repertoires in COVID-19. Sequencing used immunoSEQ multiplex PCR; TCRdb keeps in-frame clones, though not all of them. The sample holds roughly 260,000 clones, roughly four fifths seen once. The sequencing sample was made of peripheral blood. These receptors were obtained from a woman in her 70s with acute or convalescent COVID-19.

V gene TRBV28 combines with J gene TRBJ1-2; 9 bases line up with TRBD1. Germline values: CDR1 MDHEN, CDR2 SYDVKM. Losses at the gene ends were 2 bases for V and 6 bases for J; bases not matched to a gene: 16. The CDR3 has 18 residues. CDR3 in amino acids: CASSLGGRDRVMGDGYTF. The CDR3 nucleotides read TGTGCCAGCAGTTTAGGTGGGAGGGACAGGGTGATGGGGGATGGCTACACCTTC.

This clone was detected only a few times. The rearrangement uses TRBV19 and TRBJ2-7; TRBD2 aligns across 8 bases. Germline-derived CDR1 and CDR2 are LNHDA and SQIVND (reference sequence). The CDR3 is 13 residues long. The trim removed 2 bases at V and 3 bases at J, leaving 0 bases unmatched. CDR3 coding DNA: TGTGCCAGTAGTATACGGGAGGGCTACGAGCAGTACTTC. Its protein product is CASSIREGYEQYF.

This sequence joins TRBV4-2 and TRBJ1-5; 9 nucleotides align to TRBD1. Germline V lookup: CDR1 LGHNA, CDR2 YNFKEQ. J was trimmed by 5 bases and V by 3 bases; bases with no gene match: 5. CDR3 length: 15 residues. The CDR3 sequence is CASSHGTGMYQPQHF. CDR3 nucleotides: TGTGCCAGCAGCCACGGGACAGGGATGTATCAGCCCCAGCATTTT.

CDR3 loop: CATTGQSNSPLHF. CDR3 nucleotides: TGTGCCACGACGGGACAGAGTAATTCACCCCTCCACTTT. V and J are TRBV27 and TRBJ1-6; 7 bases line up with TRBD1. After removal of 10 bases from V and 6 bases from J, the junction contained 6 bases not matched to a gene. Germline-derived CDR1 and CDR2 are MNHEY and SMNVEV (reference sequence). This CDR3 comprises 13 residues.

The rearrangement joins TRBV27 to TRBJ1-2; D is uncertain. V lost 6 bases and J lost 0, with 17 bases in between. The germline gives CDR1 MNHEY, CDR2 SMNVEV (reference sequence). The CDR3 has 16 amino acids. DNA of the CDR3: TGTGCCAGCAGGGGCACCGATATCGGAACTAACTATGGCTACACCTTC. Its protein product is CASRGTDIGTNYGYTF.

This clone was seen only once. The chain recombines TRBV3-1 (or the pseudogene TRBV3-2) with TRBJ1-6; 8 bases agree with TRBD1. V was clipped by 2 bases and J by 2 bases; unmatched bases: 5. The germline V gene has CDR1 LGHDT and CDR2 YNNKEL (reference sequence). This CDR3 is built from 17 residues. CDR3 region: CASSQITGGTYNSPLHF. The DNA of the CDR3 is TGTGCCAGCAGCCAAATCACAGGGGGAACCTATAATTCACCCCTCCACTTT.

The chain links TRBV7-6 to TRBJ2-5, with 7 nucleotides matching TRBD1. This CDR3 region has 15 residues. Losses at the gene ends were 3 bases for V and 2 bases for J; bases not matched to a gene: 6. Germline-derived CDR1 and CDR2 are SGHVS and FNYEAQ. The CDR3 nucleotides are TGTGCCAGCAGCTTGACAGGGCGAAGACAAGAGACCCAGTACTTC. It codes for CASSLTGRRQETQYF.

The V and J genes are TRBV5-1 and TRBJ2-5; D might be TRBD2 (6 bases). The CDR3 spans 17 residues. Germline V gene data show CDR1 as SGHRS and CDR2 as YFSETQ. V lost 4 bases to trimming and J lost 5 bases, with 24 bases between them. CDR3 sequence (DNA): TGCGCCAGCAGCCTGAGCGGTGCGGGGCTGATCTTGGAGACCCAGTACTTC. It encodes CASSLSGAGLILETQYF.

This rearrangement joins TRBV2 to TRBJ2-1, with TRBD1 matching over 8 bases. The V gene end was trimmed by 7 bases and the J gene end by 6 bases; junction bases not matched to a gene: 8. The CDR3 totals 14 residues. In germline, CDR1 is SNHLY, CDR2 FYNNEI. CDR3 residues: CASKEQGVSNEQFF. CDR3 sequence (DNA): TGTGCCAGCAAGGAACAGGGGGTAAGCAATGAGCAGTTCTTC.

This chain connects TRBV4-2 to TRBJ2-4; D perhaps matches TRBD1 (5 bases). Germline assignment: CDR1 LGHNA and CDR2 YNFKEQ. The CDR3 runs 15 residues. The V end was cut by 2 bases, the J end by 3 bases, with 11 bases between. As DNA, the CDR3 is TGTGCCAGCAGCCAAATCCAGGGTGTCAAAAACATTCAGTACTTC. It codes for CASSQIQGVKNIQYF.

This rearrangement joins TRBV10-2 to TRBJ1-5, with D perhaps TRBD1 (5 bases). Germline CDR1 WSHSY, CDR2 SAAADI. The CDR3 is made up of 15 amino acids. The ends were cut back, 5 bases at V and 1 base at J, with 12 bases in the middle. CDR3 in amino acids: CASSQGLGSNQPQHF. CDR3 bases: TGCGCCAGCAGTCAGGGATTGGGAAGCAATCAGCCCCAGCATTTT.

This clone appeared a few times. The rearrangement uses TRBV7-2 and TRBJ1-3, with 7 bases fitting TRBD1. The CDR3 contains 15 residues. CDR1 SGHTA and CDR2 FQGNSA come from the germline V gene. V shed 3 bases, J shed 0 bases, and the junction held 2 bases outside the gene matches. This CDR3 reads CASSLGQLSGNTIYF. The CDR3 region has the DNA TGTGCCAGCAGCTTGGGACAGCTCTCTGGAAACACCATATATTTT.

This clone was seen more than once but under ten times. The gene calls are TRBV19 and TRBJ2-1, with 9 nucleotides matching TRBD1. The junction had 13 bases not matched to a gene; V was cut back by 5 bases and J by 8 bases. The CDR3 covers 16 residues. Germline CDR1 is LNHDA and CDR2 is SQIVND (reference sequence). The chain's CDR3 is CASSSSTGQGNYEQFF. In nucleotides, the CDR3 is TGTGCCAGTAGTTCATCAACGGGACAGGGTAACTATGAGCAGTTCTTC.

CDR3 in amino acids: CASSLTSGAYNEQFF. The CDR3 nucleotides read TGCGCCAGCAGCTTGACTAGCGGGGCCTACAATGAGCAGTTCTTC. This chain connects TRBV5-1 to TRBJ2-1; TRBD2 agrees at 10 bases. There are 15 residues in the CDR3. Trimming at V came to 1 base and at J to 2 bases, leaving 0 bases not matched to a gene. Germline loops: CDR1 SGHRS, CDR2 YFSETQ.

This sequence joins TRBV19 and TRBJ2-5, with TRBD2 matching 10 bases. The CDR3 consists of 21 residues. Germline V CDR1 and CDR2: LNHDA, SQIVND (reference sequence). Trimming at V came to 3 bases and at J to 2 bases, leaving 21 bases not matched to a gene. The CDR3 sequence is CASSIQRGGLHGTSGQETQYF. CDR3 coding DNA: TGTGCCAGTAGTATCCAGCGGGGGGGCCTCCACGGCACTAGCGGGCAAGAGACCCAGTACTTC.

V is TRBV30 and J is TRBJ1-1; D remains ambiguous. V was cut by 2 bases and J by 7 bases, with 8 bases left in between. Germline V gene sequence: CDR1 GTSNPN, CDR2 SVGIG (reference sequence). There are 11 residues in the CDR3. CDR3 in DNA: TGTGCCTGGAGTCTATATGGTGAAGCTTTCTTT. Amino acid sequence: CAWSLYGEAFF.

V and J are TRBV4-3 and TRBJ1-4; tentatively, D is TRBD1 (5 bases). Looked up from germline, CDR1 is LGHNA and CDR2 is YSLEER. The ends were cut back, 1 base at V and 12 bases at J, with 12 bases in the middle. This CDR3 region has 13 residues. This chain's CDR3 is CASSQGQRGELFF. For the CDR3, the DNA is TGCGCCAGCAGCCAAGGACAGCGGGGTGAACTGTTTTTT.